The 6 T cell receptor beta chains reported below all come from one sample, sequenced in a study of cytomegalovirus exposure and HLA in healthy donors. The PCR had 60 Vbeta and 13 Jbeta primers. TCRdb's table, derived via immunoSEQ multiplex PCR, lists solely in-frame clones and lacks some. The sample has over 150,000 clones, 84% seen once. The sequencing input was PBMCs. The receptors shown here come from a girl aged 2 to 9 in good health and CMV-seropositive.

The chain joins TRBV9 to TRBJ2-3, with 10 bases fitting TRBD2. J was trimmed by 5 bases and V by 3 bases; bases with no gene match: 9. The CDR3 consists of 16 residues. CDR1 SGDLS and CDR2 YYNGEE come from the germline V gene. In nucleotides, the CDR3 is TGTGCCAGCAGCGCAAGCGGGGGGGCTGGTTTAGATACGCAGTATTTT. Amino acid sequence: CASSASGGAGLDTQYF.

The chain employs TRBV5-6 and TRBJ2-5, with D unclear. Per the germline V gene, CDR1 is SGHDT and CDR2 is YYEEEE. V lost 4 bases and J lost 1, with 8 bases in between. CDR3 length equals 13 residues. CDR3 in DNA: TGTGCCAGCAGCGGAGTGGTCCAAGAGACCCAGTACTTC. Translated, it gives CASSGVVQETQYF. Complete variable domain (other parts from reference TRBV5-6 and TRBJ2-5): DAGVTQSPTHLIKTRGQQVTLRCSPKSGHDTVSWYQQALGQGPQFIFQYYEEEERQRGNFPDRFSGHQFPNYSSELNVNALLLGDSALYLCASSGVVQETQYFGPGTRLLVL.

This clone showed up just once. In nucleotides, the CDR3 is TGTGCCAGCAGTTTAATCAAACTAGGAAAGGACAGGGACCCCTACGAGCAGTACTTC. This encodes CASSLIKLGKDRDPYEQYF. V gene TRBV28 combines with J gene TRBJ2-7; 8 positions agree with TRBD1. Trimming took 2 bases from V and 2 from J; bases not matched to a gene: 17. The CDR3 has 19 amino acids. In germline, CDR1 is MDHEN, CDR2 SYDVKM.

The gene calls are TRBV11-1 and TRBJ2-3; 9 bases line up with TRBD2. The ends lost 4 bases at V and 5 bases at J; junction bases unmatched: 7. This CDR3 contains 15 residues. The V gene's germline CDR1 is SGHAT and CDR2 FQDESV (reference sequence). For the CDR3, the DNA is TGTGCCAGCAGCTACCGACTAGCGGATCAAGATACGCAGTATTTT. It encodes CASSYRLADQDTQYF.

V and J are TRBV5-6 and TRBJ1-6; D perhaps matches TRBD1 (6 bases). The germline V and J ends were trimmed by 4 bases and 6 bases, with 11 bases remaining between them. The CDR3 extends over 14 amino acids. Germline CDR1 and CDR2: SGHDT and YYEEEE. DNA for the CDR3: TGTGCCAGCAGCGAAGTCAGGGGTAATTCACCCCTCCACTTT. Amino acids: CASSEVRGNSPLHF.

The CDR3 loop is CASGSFSPLHF. In DNA form, the CDR3 reads TGTGCTAGTGGTTCCTTTTCACCCCTCCACTTT. V is TRBV12-5 and J is TRBJ1-6; D gene uncertain. CDR3 length equals 11 residues. Germline V gene sequence: CDR1 LGHNT, CDR2 FRNRAP. Trimming pared 4 bases from V and 9 bases from J, leaving 4 bases between.